A single sample is the source of the 22 T cell receptor beta chains below, sequenced in a study of T cells after yellow fever vaccination. TCRdb ran MiXCR on the 5' RACE reads and lists one entry per CDR3 protein. The repertoire holds roughly 330,000 distinct CDR3 sequences, with around 7% as singletons. The material sequenced was PBMCs, taken approximately 47 days after the first yellow fever vaccination. Receptors were obtained from a man between 18 and 35 years old who received the YFV17D yellow fever vaccine.

This chain joins TRBV5-1 and TRBJ1-1, with 8 bases lining up with TRBD1. From germline, CDR1 is SGHRS and CDR2 YFSETQ. The ends lost 3 bases at V and 3 bases at J; junction bases unmatched: 4. CDR3 length: 14 residues. CDR3 bases: TGCGCCAGCAGCTGGGGGGGACAGGACACTGAAGCTTTCTTT. As protein: CASSWGGQDTEAFF.

This clonotype was counted between two and nine times. The chain recombines TRBV19 with TRBJ1-1; the D is unclear. Germline assignment: CDR1 LNHDA and CDR2 SQIVND (reference sequence). Between the trimmed V and J ends, which lost 6 bases and 1 base, there was a span of 6 bases. The CDR3 spans 12 residues. The CDR3 nucleotides read TGTGCCAGTAGGGATCCGAACACTGAAGCTTTCTTT. Translating it yields CASRDPNTEAFF.

This clonotype appeared a few times. This rearrangement joins TRBV6-2 or TRBV6-3 to TRBJ2-2, with a weak D call TRBD2 (5 bases). The germline V and J ends were trimmed by 2 bases and 6 bases, with 13 bases remaining between them. Germline loops: CDR1 MNHEY, CDR2 SVGEGT. The CDR3 is made up of 15 amino acids. The CDR3 coding sequence is TGTGCCAGCAGTTACGGAAGTGTTAGCGCCGGGGAGCTGTTTTTT. Translated: CASSYGSVSAGELFF.

Only a few counts were recorded for this clonotype. V is TRBV12-3 or TRBV12-4 and J is TRBJ2-7; 7 bases align to TRBD2. The CDR3 runs to 16 residues. V gave up 4 bases and J gave up 0 bases; unmatched junction bases: 9. In DNA form, the CDR3 reads TGTGCCAGCAGTTCAAGGGGCGGGGGAAGCTCCTACGAGCAGTACGTC. Its protein is CASSSRGGGSSYEQYV.

The V gene is TRBV7-9, the J gene TRBJ1-6, with unresolved D. Germline lookup yields CDR1 SEHNR and CDR2 FQNEAQ (reference sequence). Deletions cut 0 bases from V and 10 bases from J, with 10 bases between. The CDR3 is 14 residues long. The CDR3: CASSLAGSNSPLHF. CDR3 in DNA: TGTGCCAGCAGCTTAGCGGGGAGTAACTCACCCCTCCACTTT.

This clonotype was seen a handful of times. The rearrangement uses TRBV7-6 and TRBJ2-1; 8 bases are a match to TRBD1. Looked up from germline, CDR1 is SGHVS and CDR2 is FNYEAQ. CDR3 length: 14 amino acids. V lost 5 bases, J lost 6 bases, and 6 bases stayed unmatched. CDR3 nucleotides: TGTGCCAGCAGCCCCCAACAGGGGGGCAATGAGCAGTTCTTC. It codes for CASSPQQGGNEQFF.

The sample holds a few counts of this clonotype. V and J are TRBV9 and TRBJ2-3; D uncertain. The CDR3 spans 14 residues. CDR1 is SGDLS and CDR2 is YYNGEE in the germline V gene. Trimming stripped 3 bases from V and 2 bases from J, with 10 bases between. The CDR3 DNA reads TGTGCCAGCAGCGCTCTAGAATCCACAGATACGCAGTATTTT. Protein sequence: CASSALESTDTQYF.

This clonotype was seen many times. The CDR3 here is CAISESRGSSEAFF. CDR3 coding DNA: TGTGCCATCAGTGAGTCTCGGGGTTCATCTGAAGCTTTCTTT. The rearrangement links TRBV10-3 to TRBJ1-1; D is uncertain. Germline V lookup: CDR1 ENHRY, CDR2 SYGVKD. The V end was cut by 0 bases, the J end by 6 bases, with 11 bases between. The CDR3 totals 14 residues.

The rearrangement uses TRBV18 and TRBJ1-1, with a weak D call TRBD1 (6 bases). Trimming cost V 3 bases and J 0 bases, with 14 bases left between them. Germline assignment: CDR1 KGHSH and CDR2 LQKENI. This CDR3 spans 16 amino acids. The CDR3 nucleotides read TGTGCCAGCTCACCCGGGACACTGACTTTGAACACTGAAGCTTTCTTT. Translation: CASSPGTLTLNTEAFF.

This clonotype was seen a few times. The J gene is TRBJ2-7, the V gene TRBV20-1; D possibly corresponds to TRBD2 (5 bases). The germline gives CDR1 DFQATT, CDR2 SNEGSKA (reference sequence). The CDR3 length is 13 residues. Trimming took 6 bases from V and 0 from J, leaving 12 bases between them. For the CDR3, the DNA is TGCAGTGCAAACAGTGGGAGCTCCTACGAGCAGTACGTC. Protein sequence: CSANSGSSYEQYV.

This clonotype has a handful of counts. The gene calls are TRBV6-6 and TRBJ2-3, with a weak D call TRBD2 (5 bases). The V end lost 10 bases, the J end lost 1 base, and 12 bases lay between the germline ends. Germline V gene lookup returns CDR1 MNHNY and CDR2 SVGAGI (reference sequence). The CDR3 is made up of 13 amino acids. CDR3 protein: CATRSGGTDTQYF. CDR3 sequence (DNA): TGTGCCACCCGGAGCGGAGGCACAGATACGCAGTATTTT.

This clonotype was seen at least ten times. The chain is built from TRBV5-5 and TRBJ2-5; a possible D gene is TRBD1 (5 bases). CDR1 SGHKS and CDR2 YYEKEE come from the germline V gene (reference sequence). CDR3 length: 15 residues. The germline V and J ends were trimmed by 1 base and 1 base, with 11 bases remaining between them. CDR3 sequence (DNA): TGTGCCAGCAGCTTGTCCCCAGGGCTCCAAGAGACCCAGTACTTC. Translated: CASSLSPGLQETQYF.

This clonotype was counted many times. The CDR3 end shows no conserved phenylalanine or tryptophan, and so a read error is likely. The V gene is TRBV12-3 or TRBV12-4, the J gene TRBJ2-2; D is perhaps TRBD1 (6 bases). Trimming pared 9 bases from V and 3 bases from J, leaving 17 bases between. The CDR3 runs to 15 residues. This CDR3 is CASTTTGKHTGELFL. The CDR3 DNA follows: TGTGCCAGTACGACAACAGGGAAACACACCGGGGAGCTGTTTCTT.

This clonotype was picked up a small number of times. This chain joins TRBV4-2 and TRBJ2-3; D may be TRBD1 (5 bases). The germline V and J ends were trimmed by 1 base and 6 bases, with 17 bases remaining between them. Per the germline V gene, CDR1 is LGHNA and CDR2 is YNFKEQ. This CDR3 has 16 residues. The CDR3 nucleotides read TGTGCCAGCAGCCAAGGGGGCCGAGCCTTCATGGATACGCAGTATTTT. Translating gives CASSQGGRAFMDTQYF.

This clonotype was counted a few times. The chain uses TRBV27 and TRBJ1-5; no clear D gene. The CDR3 is 14 residues long. Between the trimmed V and J ends, which lost 5 bases and 5 bases, there was a span of 13 bases. The germline V gene encodes CDR1 MNHEY and CDR2 SMNVEV (reference sequence). The CDR3 coding sequence is TGTGCCAGCAGTCCTGGGGAAATCTATCAGCCCCAGCATTTT. Protein product: CASSPGEIYQPQHF.

The table lists this clonotype with a few counts. This chain joins TRBV5-1 and TRBJ1-1; the D is unclear. The CDR3 spans 12 residues. V was cut by 0 bases and J by 12 bases, with 12 bases left in between. From germline, CDR1 is SGHRS and CDR2 YFSETQ. CDR3 residues: CASSLDDGSPFF. The CDR3 DNA sequence: TGCGCCAGCAGCTTGGACGACGGCAGCCCTTTCTTT.

This clonotype was observed a few times. V and J are TRBV25-1 and TRBJ2-3; the D gene could be TRBD1 or TRBD2 (5 bases each). The CDR3 covers 14 residues. The germline CDR1 and CDR2 sequences are MGHDK and SYGVNS. Trimming removed 1 base from V and 2 bases from J, with 7 bases in between. The CDR3 coding sequence is TGTGCCAGCAGTGAATTCGGGGCCACAGATACGCAGTATTTT. Translating gives CASSEFGATDTQYF.

This clonotype was counted between two and nine times. The genes are TRBV3-1 and TRBJ2-7; no reliable D call. Germline-derived CDR1 and CDR2 are LGHDT and YNNKEL (reference sequence). V lost 0 bases to trimming and J lost 0 bases, with 9 bases between them. The length of the CDR3 is 15 residues. The CDR3 bases are TGTGCCAGCAGCCAAGAGTTGGCCAACTCCTACGAGCAGTACTTC. This gives the protein CASSQELANSYEQYF.

This clonotype came up a few times. The V gene is TRBV10-1, the J gene TRBJ2-3, with D perhaps matching TRBD2 (5 bases). CDR1 is WNHNN and CDR2 is SYGVQD in the germline V gene (reference sequence). V gave up 8 bases and J gave up 2 bases, with 14 bases separating them. CDR3 size: 14 residues. The CDR3 reads CASAPTRDTDTQYF. In nucleotides, the CDR3 is TGCGCCAGCGCCCCCACTAGAGACACAGATACGCAGTATTTT.

The CDR3 here is CASRGIRTGTSGGSNTGELFF. The CDR3 DNA reads TGTGCCAGCAGGGGGATTCGAACCGGGACTAGCGGGGGATCGAACACCGGGGAGCTGTTTTTT. The chain joins TRBV2 to TRBJ2-2, with TRBD2 identical over 14 bases. Germline V gives CDR1 SNHLY, CDR2 FYNNEI. J gave up 0 bases and V 6 bases, and 15 bases lay outside the gene matches. The CDR3 consists of 21 residues. Looking up the rest from reference TRBV2 and TRBJ2-2 gives the full variable domain: EPEVTQTPSHQVTQMGQEVILRCVPISNHLYFYWYRQILGQKVEFLVSFYNNEISEKSEIFDDQFSVERPDGSNFTLKIRSTKLEDSAMYFCASRGIRTGTSGGSNTGELFFGEGSRLTVL.

The rearrangement links TRBV9 to TRBJ2-5; D might be TRBD2 (6 bases). V lost 0 bases and J 5 bases, leaving 14 bases between the germline ends. Looked up from germline, CDR1 is SGDLS and CDR2 is YYNGEE. The CDR3 spans 15 residues. CDR3 sequence (DNA): TGTGCCAGCAGCGTAGCTGCGGGGTCGGGGGAGACCCAGTACTTC. Its protein product is CASSVAAGSGETQYF.

This clonotype was detected a few times. The chain links TRBV20-1 to TRBJ2-5; D is perhaps TRBD2 (5 bases). Trimming pared 1 base from V and 7 bases from J, leaving 16 bases between. This CDR3 is built from 14 residues. CDR1 and CDR2 (germline): DFQATT, SNEGSKA (reference sequence). CDR3 bases: TGCAGTGCTAGAGGAGTCGGGAACACGAGGACCCAGTACTTC. Encoded protein: CSARGVGNTRTQYF.